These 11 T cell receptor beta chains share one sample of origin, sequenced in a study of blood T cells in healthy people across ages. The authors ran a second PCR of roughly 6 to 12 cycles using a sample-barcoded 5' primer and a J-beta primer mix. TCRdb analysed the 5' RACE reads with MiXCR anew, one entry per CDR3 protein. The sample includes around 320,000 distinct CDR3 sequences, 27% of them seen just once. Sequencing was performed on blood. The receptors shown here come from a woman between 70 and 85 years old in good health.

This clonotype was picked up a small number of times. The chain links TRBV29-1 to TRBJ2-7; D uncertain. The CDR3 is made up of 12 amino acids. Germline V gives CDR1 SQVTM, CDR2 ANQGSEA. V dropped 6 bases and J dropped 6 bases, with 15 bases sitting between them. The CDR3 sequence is CSVGLSGFEQYF. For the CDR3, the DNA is TGCAGCGTGGGCCTGTCCGGGTTCGAGCAGTACTTC.

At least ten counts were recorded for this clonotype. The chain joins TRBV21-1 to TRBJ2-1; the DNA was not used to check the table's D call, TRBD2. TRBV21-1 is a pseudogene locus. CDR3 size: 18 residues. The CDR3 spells CASSKEAPTSGRQNEQFF. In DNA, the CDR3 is TGTGCCAGCAGCAAAGAGGCCCCGACTAGCGGGAGACAGAATGAGCAGTTCTTC.

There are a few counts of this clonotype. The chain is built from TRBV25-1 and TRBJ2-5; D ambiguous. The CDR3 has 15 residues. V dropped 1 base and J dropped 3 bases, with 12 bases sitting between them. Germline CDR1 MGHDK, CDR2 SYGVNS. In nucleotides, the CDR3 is TGTGCCAGCAGTGAATCGTCGACGTTAAAAGAGACCCAGTACTTC. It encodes CASSESSTLKETQYF.

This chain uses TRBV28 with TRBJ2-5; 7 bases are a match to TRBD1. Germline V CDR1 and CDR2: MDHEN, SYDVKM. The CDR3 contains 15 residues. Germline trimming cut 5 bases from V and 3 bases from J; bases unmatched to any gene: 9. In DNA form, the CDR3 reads TGTGCCAGCAGTCCGGTGGGACAGTCAGAAGAGACCCAGTACTTC. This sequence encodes CASSPVGQSEETQYF.

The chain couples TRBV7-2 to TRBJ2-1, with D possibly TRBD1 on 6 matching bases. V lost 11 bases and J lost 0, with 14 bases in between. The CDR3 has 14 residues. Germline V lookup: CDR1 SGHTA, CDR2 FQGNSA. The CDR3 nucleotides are TGTGCCCAATCGGGACAAAGCTCCTACAATGAGCAGTTCTTC. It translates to CAQSGQSSYNEQFF.

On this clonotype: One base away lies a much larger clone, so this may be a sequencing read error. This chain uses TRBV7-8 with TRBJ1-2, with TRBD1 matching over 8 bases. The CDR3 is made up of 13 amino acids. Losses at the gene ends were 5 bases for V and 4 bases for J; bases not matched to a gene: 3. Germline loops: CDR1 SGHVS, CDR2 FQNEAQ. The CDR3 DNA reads TGTGCCAGCAGCGCTACAGGGGGCTATGGCTACACCTTC. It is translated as CASSATGGYGYTF. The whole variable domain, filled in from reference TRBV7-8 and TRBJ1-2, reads GAGVSQSPRYKVAKRGQDVALRCDPISGHVSLFWYQQALGQGPEFLTYFQNEAQLDKSGLPSDRFFAERPEGSVSTLKIQRTQQEDSAVYLCASSATGGYGYTFGSGTRLTVV.

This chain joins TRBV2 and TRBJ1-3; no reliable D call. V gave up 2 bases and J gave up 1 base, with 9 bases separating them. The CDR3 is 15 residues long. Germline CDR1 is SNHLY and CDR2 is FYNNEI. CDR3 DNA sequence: TGTGCCAGCAGTGAACCGACGGCGTCTGGAAACACCATATATTTT. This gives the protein CASSEPTASGNTIYF.

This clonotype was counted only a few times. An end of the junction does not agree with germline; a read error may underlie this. Written as DNA, the CDR3 is TGTGCCAGCAGTCCCACTAGCGGGAGATTCAATGAGCAGCTCTTC. This codes for CASSPTSGRFNEQLF. This chain links TRBV7-2 with TRBJ2-1, with 11 nucleotides matching TRBD2. CDR3 length: 15 residues. The V gene's germline CDR1 is SGHTA and CDR2 FQGNSA.

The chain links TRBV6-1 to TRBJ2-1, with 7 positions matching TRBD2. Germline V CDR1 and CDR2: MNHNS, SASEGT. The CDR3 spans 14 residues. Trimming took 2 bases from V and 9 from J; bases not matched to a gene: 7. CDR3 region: CASSEWSGTGEQFF. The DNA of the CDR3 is TGTGCCAGCAGTGAATGGAGCGGGACGGGTGAGCAGTTCTTC.

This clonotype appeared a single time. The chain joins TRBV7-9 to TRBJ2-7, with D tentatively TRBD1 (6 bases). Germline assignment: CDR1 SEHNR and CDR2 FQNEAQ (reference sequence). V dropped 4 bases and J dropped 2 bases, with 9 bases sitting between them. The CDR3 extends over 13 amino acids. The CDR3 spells CASSSDSTYEQYF. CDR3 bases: TGTGCCAGCAGCTCGGACAGCACCTACGAGCAGTACTTC.

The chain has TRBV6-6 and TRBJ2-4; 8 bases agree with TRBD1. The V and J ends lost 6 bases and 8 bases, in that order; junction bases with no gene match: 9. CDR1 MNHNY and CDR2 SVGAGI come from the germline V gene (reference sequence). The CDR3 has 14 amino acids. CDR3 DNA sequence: TGTGCCAGCAGGGCGGGACAGGCGGCGGACATTCAGTACTTC. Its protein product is CASRAGQAADIQYF.